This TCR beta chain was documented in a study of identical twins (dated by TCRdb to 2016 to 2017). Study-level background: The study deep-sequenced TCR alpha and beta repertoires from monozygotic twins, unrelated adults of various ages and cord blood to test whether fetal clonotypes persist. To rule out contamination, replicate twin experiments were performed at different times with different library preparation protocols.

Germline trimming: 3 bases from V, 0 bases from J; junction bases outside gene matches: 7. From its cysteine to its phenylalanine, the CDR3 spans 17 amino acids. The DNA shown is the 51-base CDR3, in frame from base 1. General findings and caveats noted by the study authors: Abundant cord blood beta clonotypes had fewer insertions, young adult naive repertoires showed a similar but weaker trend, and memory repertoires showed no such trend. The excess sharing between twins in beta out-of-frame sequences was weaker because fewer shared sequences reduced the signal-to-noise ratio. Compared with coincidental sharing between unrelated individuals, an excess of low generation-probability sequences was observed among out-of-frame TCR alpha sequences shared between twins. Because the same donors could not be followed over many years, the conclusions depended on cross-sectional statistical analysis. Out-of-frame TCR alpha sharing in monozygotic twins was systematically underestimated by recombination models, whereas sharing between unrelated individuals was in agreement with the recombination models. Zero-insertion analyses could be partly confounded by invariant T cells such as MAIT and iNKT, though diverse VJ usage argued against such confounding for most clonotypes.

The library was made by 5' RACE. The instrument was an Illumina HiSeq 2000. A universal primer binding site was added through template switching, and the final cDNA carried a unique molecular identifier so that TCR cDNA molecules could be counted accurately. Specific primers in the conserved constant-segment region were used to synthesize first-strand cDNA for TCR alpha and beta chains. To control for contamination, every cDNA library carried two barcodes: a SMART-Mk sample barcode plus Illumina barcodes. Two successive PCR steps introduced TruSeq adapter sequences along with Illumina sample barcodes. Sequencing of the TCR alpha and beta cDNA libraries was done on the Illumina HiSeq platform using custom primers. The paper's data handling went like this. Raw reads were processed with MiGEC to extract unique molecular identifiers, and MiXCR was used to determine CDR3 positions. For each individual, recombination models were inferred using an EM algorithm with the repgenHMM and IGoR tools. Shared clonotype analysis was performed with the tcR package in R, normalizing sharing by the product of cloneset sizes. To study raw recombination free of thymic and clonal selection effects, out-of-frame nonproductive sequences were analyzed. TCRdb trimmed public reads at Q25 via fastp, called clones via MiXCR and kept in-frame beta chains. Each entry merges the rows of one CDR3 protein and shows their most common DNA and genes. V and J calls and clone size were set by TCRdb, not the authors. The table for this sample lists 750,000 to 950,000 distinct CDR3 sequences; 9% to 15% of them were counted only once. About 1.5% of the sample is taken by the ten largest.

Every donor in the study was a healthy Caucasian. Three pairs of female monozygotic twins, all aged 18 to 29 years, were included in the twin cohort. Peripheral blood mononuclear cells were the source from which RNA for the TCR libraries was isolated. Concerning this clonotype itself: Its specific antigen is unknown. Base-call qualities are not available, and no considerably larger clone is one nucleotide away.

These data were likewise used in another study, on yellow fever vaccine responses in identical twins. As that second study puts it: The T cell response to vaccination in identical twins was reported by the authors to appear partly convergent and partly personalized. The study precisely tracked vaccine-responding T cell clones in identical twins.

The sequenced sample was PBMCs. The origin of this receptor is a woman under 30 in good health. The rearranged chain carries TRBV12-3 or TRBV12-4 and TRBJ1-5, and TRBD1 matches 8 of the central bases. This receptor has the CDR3 CASSFGRGQYSNQPQHF. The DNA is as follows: TGTGCCAGCAGTTTTGGCAGGGGGCAATATAGCAATCAGCCCCAGCATTTT.